Listed below are T cell receptor beta chains from one sample, sequenced in a study of vaccination and CD4 T cells after COVID-19. These receptors lack a known antigen. In TCRdb, the PCR reads were re-called with MiXCR into one record per CDR3 protein. The sample carries around 20,000 distinct CDR3 sequences, more than 30% recorded once. This sample comprised CD4+ T cells from blood, cultured in vitro, obtained about 7 months after SARS-CoV-2 vaccination. Receptors originate from a human donor who had recovered from COVID-19. Each CDR3 is given with its conserved first and last residue. Each record gives: V gene, J gene, CDR3 protein.

>TRBV7-2|TRBJ2-1
CASSFGLAASYNEQFF
>TRBV7-8|TRBJ2-7
CASSLPHRRTAYEQYF
>TRBV20-1|TRBJ1-3
CSASRFGSNSGNTIYF
>TRBV23-1|TRBJ2-7
CASSQFTVRQGPYEQYF
>TRBV5-1|TRBJ1-1
CASSFSGNTEAFF
>TRBV6-1|TRBJ2-2
CASSGIPAGGEFSGELFF
>TRBV2|TRBJ1-2
CASIGTGGRGYTF
>TRBV7-3|TRBJ1-1
CASSLKGPGDTEAFF
>TRBV5-1|TRBJ2-3
CASSAGQVTTDTQYF
>TRBV7-2|TRBJ1-2
CASSLTPIVTGGAYYGYTF
>TRBV7-2|TRBJ2-7
CASSSPANEQYF
>TRBV7-2|TRBJ1-6
CASSLNSPLHF
>TRBV5-1|TRBJ2-3
CASSLPSDYTDTQYF
>TRBV6-5|TRBJ1-2
CASSYSRTGFYGYTF
>TRBV7-9|TRBJ2-7
CASSERWGRFYEQYF
>TRBV6-4|TRBJ2-1
CASRLAGGRSYNEQFF
>TRBV11-3|TRBJ2-5
CASSLDSRAVRETQYF
>TRBV19|TRBJ2-7
CASSLQGSLVEQYF
>TRBV7-9|TRBJ1-2
CASSRPQGVNYGYTF
>TRBV28|TRBJ1-1
CASRHRGGFAEAFF
>TRBV7-2|TRBJ2-5
CASTLGGSSRETQYF
>TRBV7-9|TRBJ2-2
CASSARDRGAGELFF
>TRBV11-3|TRBJ2-7
CASSLESGAYEQYF
>TRBV20-1|TRBJ2-3
CSARDSGSTDTQYF
>TRBV6-1|TRBJ1-1
CASSEYGGTEAFF
>TRBV6-4|TRBJ2-2
CASSRLAWTGELFF
>TRBV7-9|TRBJ2-3
CASSARASGGGSTDTQYF
>TRBV7-8|TRBJ2-1
CASSFSIWEGGDNEQFF
>TRBV11-2|TRBJ1-6
CASSLGMGGAHSPLHF
>TRBV19|TRBJ2-5
CASSISTVTGETQYF
>TRBV7-9|TRBJ1-3
CASSPWTGSSGNTIYF
>TRBV27|TRBJ2-3
CASSPLDSTDTQYF
>TRBV27|TRBJ2-5
CASSLSFVETQYF
>TRBV6-1|TRBJ2-5
CASTPTGTQETQYF
>TRBV20-1|TRBJ2-1
CSLGLADGNEQFF
>TRBV20-1|TRBJ2-7
CSVGSSTYEQYF
>TRBV6-1|TRBJ2-7
CASSPWDTRRSSYEQYF
>TRBV7-3|TRBJ2-4
CASSLAEQSIQYF
>TRBV7-2|TRBJ2-7
CASSLARGGFSYEQYF
>TRBV6-2/TRBV6-3|TRBJ2-3
CASSQSLTQYF
>TRBV7-2|TRBJ2-1
CASGLVLGGNEQFF